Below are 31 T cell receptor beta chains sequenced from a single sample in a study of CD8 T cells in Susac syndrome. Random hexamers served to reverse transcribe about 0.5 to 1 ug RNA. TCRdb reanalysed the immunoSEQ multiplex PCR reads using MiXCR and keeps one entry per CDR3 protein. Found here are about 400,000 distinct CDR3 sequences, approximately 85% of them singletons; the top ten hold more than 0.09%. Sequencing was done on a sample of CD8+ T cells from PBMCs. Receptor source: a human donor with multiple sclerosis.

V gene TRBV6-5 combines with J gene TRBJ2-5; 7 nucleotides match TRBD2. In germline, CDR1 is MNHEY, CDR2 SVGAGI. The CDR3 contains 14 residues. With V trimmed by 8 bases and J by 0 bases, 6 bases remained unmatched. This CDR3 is CASGQRENQETQYF. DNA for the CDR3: TGTGCCAGCGGTCAGCGGGAAAACCAAGAGACCCAGTACTTC.

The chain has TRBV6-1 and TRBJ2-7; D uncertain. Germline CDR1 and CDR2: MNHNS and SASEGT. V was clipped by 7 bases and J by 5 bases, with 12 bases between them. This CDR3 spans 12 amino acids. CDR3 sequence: CASMWALNEQYF. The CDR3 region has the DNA TGTGCCAGCATGTGGGCGCTGAACGAGCAGTACTTC.

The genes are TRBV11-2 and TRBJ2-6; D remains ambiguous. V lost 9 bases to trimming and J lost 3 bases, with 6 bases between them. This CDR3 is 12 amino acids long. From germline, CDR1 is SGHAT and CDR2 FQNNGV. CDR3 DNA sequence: TGTGCCAGTGGATTTGGGGCCAACGTCCTGACTTTC. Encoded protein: CASGFGANVLTF.

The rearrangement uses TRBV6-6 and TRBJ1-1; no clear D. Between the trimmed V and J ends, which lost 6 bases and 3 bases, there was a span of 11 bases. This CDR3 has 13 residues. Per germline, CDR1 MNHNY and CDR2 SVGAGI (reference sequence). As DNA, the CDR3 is TGTGCCAGCAGCCCCGGGATAGACACTGAAGCTTTCTTT. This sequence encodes CASSPGIDTEAFF.

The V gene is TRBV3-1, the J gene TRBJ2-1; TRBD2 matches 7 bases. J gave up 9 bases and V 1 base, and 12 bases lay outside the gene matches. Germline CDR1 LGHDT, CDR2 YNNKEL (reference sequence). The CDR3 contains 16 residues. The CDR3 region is CASSQVGGTDEGEQFF. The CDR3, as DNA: TGTGCCAGCAGCCAAGTCGGGGGGACCGATGAAGGTGAGCAGTTCTTC.

CDR3: CASSHVGTGGYEQYF. CDR3 nucleotide sequence: TGCGCCAGCAGCCACGTCGGGACAGGGGGGTACGAGCAGTACTTC. The gene calls are TRBV4-1 and TRBJ2-7, with 11 bases matching TRBD1. The CDR3 spans 15 residues. V gave up 3 bases and J gave up 4 bases; unmatched junction bases: 5. Germline values: CDR1 MGHRA, CDR2 YSYEKL.

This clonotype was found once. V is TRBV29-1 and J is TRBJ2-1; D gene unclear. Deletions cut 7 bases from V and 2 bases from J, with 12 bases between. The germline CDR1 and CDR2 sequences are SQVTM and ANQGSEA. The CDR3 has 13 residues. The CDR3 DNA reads TGCAGCGGACTGAAGCCGACCTACAATGAGCAGTTCTTC. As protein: CSGLKPTYNEQFF.

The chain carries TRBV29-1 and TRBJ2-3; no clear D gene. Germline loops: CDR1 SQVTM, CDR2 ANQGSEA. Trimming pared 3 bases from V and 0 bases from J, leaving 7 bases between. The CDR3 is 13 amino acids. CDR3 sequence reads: CSVDLVSTDTQYF. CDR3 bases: TGCAGCGTTGATCTGGTGAGCACAGATACGCAGTATTTT.

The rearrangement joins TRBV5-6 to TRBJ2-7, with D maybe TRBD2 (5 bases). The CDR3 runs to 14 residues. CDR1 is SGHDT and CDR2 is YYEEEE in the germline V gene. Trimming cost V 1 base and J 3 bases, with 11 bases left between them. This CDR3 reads CASSLSLAIYEQYF. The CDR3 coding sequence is TGTGCCAGCAGCTTGAGCCTAGCTATCTACGAGCAGTACTTC.

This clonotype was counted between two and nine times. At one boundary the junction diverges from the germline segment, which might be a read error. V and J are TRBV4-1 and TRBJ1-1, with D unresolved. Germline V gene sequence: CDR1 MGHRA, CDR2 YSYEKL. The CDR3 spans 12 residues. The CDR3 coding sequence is TGTGCCAGCAGTCTCCGGGACACTGAAGCTTTCTTT. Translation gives CASSLRDTEAFF.

This chain's CDR3 is CASSEVYGNEKLFF. CDR3 nucleotide sequence: TGTGCCAGCAGTGAAGTTTATGGGAATGAAAAACTGTTTTTT. The chain combines TRBV25-1 with TRBJ1-4; D is undetermined. The CDR3 extends over 14 amino acids. Trimming left V 2 bases short and J 5 bases short, with 9 bases between. The germline V gene has CDR1 MGHDK and CDR2 SYGVNS.

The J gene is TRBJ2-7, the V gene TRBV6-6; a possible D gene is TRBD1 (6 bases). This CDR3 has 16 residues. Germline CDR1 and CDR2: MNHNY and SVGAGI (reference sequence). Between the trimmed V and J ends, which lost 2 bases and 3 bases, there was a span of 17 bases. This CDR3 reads CASSYTQDRAYYEQYF. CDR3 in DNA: TGTGCCAGCAGTTACACGCAGGACAGAGCTTACTACGAGCAGTACTTC.

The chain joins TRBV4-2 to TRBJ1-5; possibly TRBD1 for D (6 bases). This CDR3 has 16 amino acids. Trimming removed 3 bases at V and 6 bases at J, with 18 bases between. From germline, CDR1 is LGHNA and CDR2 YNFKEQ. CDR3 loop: CASSQADSTRGQPQHF. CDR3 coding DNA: TGTGCCAGCAGCCAGGCGGACAGCACACGGGGTCAGCCCCAGCATTTT.

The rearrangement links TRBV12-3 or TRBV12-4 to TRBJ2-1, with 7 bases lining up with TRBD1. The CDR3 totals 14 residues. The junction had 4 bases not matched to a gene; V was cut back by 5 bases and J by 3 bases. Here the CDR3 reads CASSPGTVYNEQFF. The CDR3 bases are TGTGCCAGCAGTCCCGGGACAGTCTACAATGAGCAGTTCTTC.

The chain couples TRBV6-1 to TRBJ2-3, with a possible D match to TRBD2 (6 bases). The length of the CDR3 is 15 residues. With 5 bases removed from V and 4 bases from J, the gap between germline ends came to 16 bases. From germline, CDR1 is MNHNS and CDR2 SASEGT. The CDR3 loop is CASSQGSLAADTQYF. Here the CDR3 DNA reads TGTGCCAGCAGTCAGGGCTCACTAGCTGCAGATACGCAGTATTTT.

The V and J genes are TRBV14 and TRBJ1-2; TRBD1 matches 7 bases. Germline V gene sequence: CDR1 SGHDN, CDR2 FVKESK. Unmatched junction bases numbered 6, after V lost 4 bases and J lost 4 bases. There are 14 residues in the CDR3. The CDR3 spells CASSLGTATYGYTF. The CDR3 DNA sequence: TGTGCCAGCAGCCTCGGGACAGCCACCTATGGCTACACCTTC.

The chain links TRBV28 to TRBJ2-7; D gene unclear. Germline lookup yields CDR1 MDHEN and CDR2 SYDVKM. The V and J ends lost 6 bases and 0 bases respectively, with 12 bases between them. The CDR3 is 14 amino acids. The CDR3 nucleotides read TGTGCCAGCAGCGCCGTCGGATCCTCCTACGAGCAGTACTTC. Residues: CASSAVGSSYEQYF. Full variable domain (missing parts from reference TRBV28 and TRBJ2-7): DVKVTQSSRYLVKRTGEKVFLECVQDMDHENMFWYRQDPGLGLRLIYFSYDVKMKEKGDIPEGYSVSREKKERFSLILESASTNQTSMYLCASSAVGSSYEQYFGPGTRLTVT.

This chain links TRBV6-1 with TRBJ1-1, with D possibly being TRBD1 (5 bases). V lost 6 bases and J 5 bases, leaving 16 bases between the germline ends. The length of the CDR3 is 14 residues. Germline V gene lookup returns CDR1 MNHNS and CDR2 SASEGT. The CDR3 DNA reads TGTGCCAGCAGCCCTGGGGAGGGGTGGACTGAAGCTTTCTTT. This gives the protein CASSPGEGWTEAFF.

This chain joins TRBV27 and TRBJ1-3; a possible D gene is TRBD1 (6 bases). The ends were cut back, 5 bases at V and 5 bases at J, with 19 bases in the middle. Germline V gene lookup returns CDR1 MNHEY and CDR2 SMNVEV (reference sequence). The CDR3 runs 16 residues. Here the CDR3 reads CASSPERSGARNTIYF. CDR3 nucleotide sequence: TGTGCCAGCAGTCCCGAACGTTCGGGGGCCAGAAACACCATATATTTT.

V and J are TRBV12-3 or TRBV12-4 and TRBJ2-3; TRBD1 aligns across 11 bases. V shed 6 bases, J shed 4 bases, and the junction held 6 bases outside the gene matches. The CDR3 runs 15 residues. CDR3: CASRGTGGGADTQYF. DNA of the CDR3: TGTGCCAGCAGGGGGACAGGGGGTGGCGCAGATACGCAGTATTTT.

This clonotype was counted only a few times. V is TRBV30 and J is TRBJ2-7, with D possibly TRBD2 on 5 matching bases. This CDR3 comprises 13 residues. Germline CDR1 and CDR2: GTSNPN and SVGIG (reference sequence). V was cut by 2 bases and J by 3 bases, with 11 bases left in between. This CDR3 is CAWSHEGGYEQYF. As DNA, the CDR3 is TGTGCCTGGAGTCACGAGGGCGGCTACGAGCAGTACTTC.

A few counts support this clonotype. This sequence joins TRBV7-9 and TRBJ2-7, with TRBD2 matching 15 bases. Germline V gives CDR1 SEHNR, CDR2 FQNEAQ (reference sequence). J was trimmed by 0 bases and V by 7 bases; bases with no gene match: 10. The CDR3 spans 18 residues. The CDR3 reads CASTSGTSGGNRSYEQYF. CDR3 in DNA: TGTGCCAGCACGTCCGGGACTAGCGGGGGGAACCGCTCCTACGAGCAGTACTTC.

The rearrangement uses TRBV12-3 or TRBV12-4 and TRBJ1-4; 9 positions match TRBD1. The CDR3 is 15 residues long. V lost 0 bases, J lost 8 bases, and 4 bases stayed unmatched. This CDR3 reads CASSLAGQGVEKLFF. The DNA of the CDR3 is TGTGCCAGCAGTTTAGCGGGACAGGGAGTGGAAAAACTGTTTTTT.

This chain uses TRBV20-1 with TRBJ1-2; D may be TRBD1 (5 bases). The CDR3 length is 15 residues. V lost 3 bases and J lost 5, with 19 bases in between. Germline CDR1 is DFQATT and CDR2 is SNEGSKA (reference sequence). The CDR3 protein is CSASLPPGFDYGYTF. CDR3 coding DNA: TGCAGTGCTAGTCTTCCCCCAGGGTTTGATTATGGCTACACCTTC.

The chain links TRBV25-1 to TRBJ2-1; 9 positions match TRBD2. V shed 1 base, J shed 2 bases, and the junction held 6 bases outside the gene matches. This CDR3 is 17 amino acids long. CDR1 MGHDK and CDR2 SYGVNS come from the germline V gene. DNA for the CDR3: TGTGCCAGCAGTGAATGGACGGCTAGCGGGGCCTACAATGAGCAGTTCTTC. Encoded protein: CASSEWTASGAYNEQFF.

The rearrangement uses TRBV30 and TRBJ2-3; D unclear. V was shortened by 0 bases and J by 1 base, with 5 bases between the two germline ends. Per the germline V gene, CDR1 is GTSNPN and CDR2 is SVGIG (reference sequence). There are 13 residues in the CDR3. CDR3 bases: TGTGCCTGGAGTGTCCCTGGCACAGATACGCAGTATTTT. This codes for CAWSVPGTDTQYF.

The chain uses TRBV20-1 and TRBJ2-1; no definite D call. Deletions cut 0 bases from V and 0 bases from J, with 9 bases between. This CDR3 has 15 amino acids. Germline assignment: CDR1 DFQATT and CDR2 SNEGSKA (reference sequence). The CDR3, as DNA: TGCAGTGCTAGAGATCGAGGATCCTCCTACAATGAGCAGTTCTTC. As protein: CSARDRGSSYNEQFF.

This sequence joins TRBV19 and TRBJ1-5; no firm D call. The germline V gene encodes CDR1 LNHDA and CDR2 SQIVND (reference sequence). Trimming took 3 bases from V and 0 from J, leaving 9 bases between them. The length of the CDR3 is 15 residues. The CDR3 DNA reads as TGTGCCAGTAGTATTACCCCGCCTAGCAATCAGCCCCAGCATTTT. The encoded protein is CASSITPPSNQPQHF.

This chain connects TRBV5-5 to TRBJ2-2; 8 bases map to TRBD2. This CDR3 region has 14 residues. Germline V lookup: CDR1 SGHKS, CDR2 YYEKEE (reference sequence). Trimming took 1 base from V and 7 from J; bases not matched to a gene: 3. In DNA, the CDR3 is TGTGCCAGCAGCTTGACCGCGGGAGGCGGGGAGCTGTTTTTT. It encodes CASSLTAGGGELFF.

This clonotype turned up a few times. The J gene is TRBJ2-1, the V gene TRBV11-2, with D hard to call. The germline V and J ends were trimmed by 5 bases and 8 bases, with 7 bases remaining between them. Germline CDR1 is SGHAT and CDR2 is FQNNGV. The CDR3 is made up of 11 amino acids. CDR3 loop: CASSQYHEQFF. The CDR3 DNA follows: TGTGCCAGCAGCCAGTATCATGAGCAGTTCTTC.

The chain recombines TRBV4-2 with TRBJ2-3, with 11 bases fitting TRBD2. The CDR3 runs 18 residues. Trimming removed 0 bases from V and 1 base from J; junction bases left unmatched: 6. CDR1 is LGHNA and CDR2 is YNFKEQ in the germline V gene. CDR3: CASSQDLSGLAGTDTQYF. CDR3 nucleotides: TGTGCCAGCAGCCAAGATCTTTCGGGACTAGCGGGCACAGATACGCAGTATTTT.